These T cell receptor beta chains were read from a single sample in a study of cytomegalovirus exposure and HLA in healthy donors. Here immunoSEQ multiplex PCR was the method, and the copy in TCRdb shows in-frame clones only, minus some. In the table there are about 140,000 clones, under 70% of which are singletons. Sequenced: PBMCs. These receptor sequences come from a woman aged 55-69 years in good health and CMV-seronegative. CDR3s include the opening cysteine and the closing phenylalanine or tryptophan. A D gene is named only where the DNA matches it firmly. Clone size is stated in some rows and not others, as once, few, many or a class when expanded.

CDR3 protein: CASSSRDRGFGGELFF
CDR3 DNA: TGTGCCAGCAGCTCCCGGGACAGGGGGTTCGGCGGGGAGCTGTTTTTT
D gene: TRBD1
J gene: TRBJ2-2
CDR3 length: 16
V gene: TRBV5-6
clone size: -

CDR3 protein: CASSFGQGENIQYF
CDR3 DNA: TGTGCCAGCAGCTTTGGACAGGGGGAAAACATTCAGTACTTC
D gene: TRBD1
J gene: TRBJ2-4
CDR3 length: 14
V gene: TRBV11-3
clone size: -

CDR3 protein: CSVGGGGRQFF
CDR3 DNA: TGCAGCGTTGGAGGCGGGGGCCGGCAGTTCTTC
D gene: -
J gene: TRBJ2-1
CDR3 length: 11
V gene: TRBV29-1
clone size: few

CDR3 protein: CASSFGTGGFGANVLTF
CDR3 DNA: TGTGCCAGCAGCTTCGGGACAGGGGGCTTTGGGGCCAACGTCCTGACTTTC
D gene: TRBD1
J gene: TRBJ2-6
CDR3 length: 17
V gene: TRBV7-2
clone size: -

CDR3 protein: CATSRDIGSPNYGYTF
CDR3 DNA: TGTGCCACCAGCAGAGATATTGGCTCTCCTAACTATGGCTACACCTTC
D gene: -
J gene: TRBJ1-2
CDR3 length: 16
V gene: TRBV15
clone size: -

CDR3 protein: CASSATSPDTQYF
CDR3 DNA: TGTGCCAGTAGTGCCACTAGCCCAGATACGCAGTATTTT
D gene: -
J gene: TRBJ2-3
CDR3 length: 13
V gene: TRBV19
clone size: once

CDR3 protein: CASSEVPGGGGNTIYF
CDR3 DNA: TGTGCCAGCAGTGAGGTCCCAGGGGGAGGTGGAAACACCATATATTTT
D gene: TRBD1
J gene: TRBJ1-3
CDR3 length: 16
V gene: TRBV6-1
clone size: -

CDR3 protein: CASSLNGRATYNSPLHF
CDR3 DNA: TGTGCCAGCAGTTTAAATGGCAGGGCCACCTATAATTCACCCCTCCACTTT
D gene: -
J gene: TRBJ1-6
CDR3 length: 17
V gene: TRBV27
clone size: -

CDR3 protein: CASSQDGAGDNNEQFF
CDR3 DNA: TGCGCCAGCAGCCAAGATGGAGCGGGAGATAACAATGAGCAGTTCTTC
D gene: TRBD2
J gene: TRBJ2-1
CDR3 length: 16
V gene: TRBV4-1
clone size: -

CDR3 protein: CSVRRGSNSPLHF
CDR3 DNA: TGCAGCGTGCGCAGGGGGAGCAATTCACCCCTCCACTTT
D gene: TRBD1
J gene: TRBJ1-6
CDR3 length: 13
V gene: TRBV29-1
clone size: -

CDR3 protein: CASSPLQKNTEAFF
CDR3 DNA: TGTGCCAGCAGCCCGCTCCAGAAGAACACTGAAGCTTTCTTT
D gene: -
J gene: TRBJ1-1
CDR3 length: 14
V gene: TRBV14
clone size: -

CDR3 protein: CASSLIGGATNEKLFF
CDR3 DNA: TGTGCCAGCAGTTTAATAGGAGGGGCAACTAATGAAAAACTGTTTTTT
D gene: -
J gene: TRBJ1-4
CDR3 length: 16
V gene: TRBV28
clone size: -

CDR3 protein: CASSQERYNEQFF
CDR3 DNA: TGCGCCAGCAGCCAAGAGAGATACAATGAGCAGTTCTTC
D gene: -
J gene: TRBJ2-1
CDR3 length: 13
V gene: TRBV4-1
clone size: -

CDR3 protein: CASSFGGSDGYTF
CDR3 DNA: TGTGCCAGCAGCTTTGGTGGCAGTGATGGCTACACCTTC
D gene: -
J gene: TRBJ1-2
CDR3 length: 13
V gene: TRBV7-9
clone size: once

CDR3 protein: CASSGRGRSQPQHF
CDR3 DNA: TGTGCCAGCAGTGGCAGGGGGCGCAGTCAGCCCCAGCATTTT
D gene: TRBD1
J gene: TRBJ1-5
CDR3 length: 14
V gene: TRBV7-2
clone size: few

CDR3 protein: CASSLREETQYF
CDR3 DNA: TGTGCCAGCAGCCTCAGGGAAGAGACCCAGTACTTC
D gene: -
J gene: TRBJ2-5
CDR3 length: 12
V gene: TRBV6-6
clone size: -

CDR3 protein: CASSLGGSDPYF
CDR3 DNA: TGTGCCAGCAGCTTAGGAGGCAGCGATCCGTACTTC
D gene: -
J gene: TRBJ2-7
CDR3 length: 12
V gene: TRBV7-2
clone size: -

CDR3 protein: CASSFSGGVGTDTQYF
CDR3 DNA: TGTGCCAGCAGTTTTTCAGGGGGTGTGGGCACAGATACGCAGTATTTT
D gene: TRBD1
J gene: TRBJ2-3
CDR3 length: 16
V gene: TRBV28
clone size: -

CDR3 protein: CARSGTGGTDTQYF
CDR3 DNA: TGTGCCAGATCCGGGACAGGGGGCACAGATACGCAGTATTTT
D gene: TRBD1
J gene: TRBJ2-3
CDR3 length: 14
V gene: TRBV2
clone size: -

CDR3 protein: CASSQQGGMNIQYF
CDR3 DNA: TGTGCCAGCAGTCAGCAGGGCGGGATGAACATTCAGTACTTC
D gene: -
J gene: TRBJ2-4
CDR3 length: 14
V gene: TRBV11-2
clone size: -

CDR3 protein: CASIRGGQGAGELFF
CDR3 DNA: TGTGCCAGCATCCGGGGGGGACAGGGGGCCGGGGAGCTGTTTTTT
D gene: TRBD1
J gene: TRBJ2-2
CDR3 length: 15
V gene: TRBV6-1
clone size: -

CDR3 protein: CSAGDSKNIQYF
CDR3 DNA: TGCAGCGCCGGGGACAGCAAAAACATTCAGTACTTC
D gene: TRBD1
J gene: TRBJ2-4
CDR3 length: 12
V gene: TRBV29-1
clone size: -

CDR3 protein: CAISVSGAYGYTF
CDR3 DNA: TGTGCCATCAGTGTCTCCGGAGCCTATGGCTACACCTTC
D gene: -
J gene: TRBJ1-2
CDR3 length: 13
V gene: TRBV10-3
clone size: -

CDR3 protein: CASSFGAPGSDGYTF
CDR3 DNA: TGCGCCAGCAGCTTTGGGGCGCCAGGGTCTGATGGCTACACCTTC
D gene: -
J gene: TRBJ1-2
CDR3 length: 15
V gene: TRBV5-1
clone size: -

CDR3 protein: CASSLVGVSKGSYNEQFF
CDR3 DNA: TGCGCCAGCAGCTTGGTAGGGGTCTCGAAGGGATCCTACAATGAGCAGTTCTTC
D gene: -
J gene: TRBJ2-1
CDR3 length: 18
V gene: TRBV5-1
clone size: -

CDR3 protein: CASSRDRVTDTQYF
CDR3 DNA: TGCGCCAGCAGCCGGGACAGAGTCACAGATACGCAGTATTTT
D gene: TRBD1
J gene: TRBJ2-3
CDR3 length: 14
V gene: TRBV5-1
clone size: -

CDR3 protein: CASSVGATNEKLFF
CDR3 DNA: TGTGCCAGCAGCGTAGGGGCAACTAATGAAAAACTGTTTTTT
D gene: -
J gene: TRBJ1-4
CDR3 length: 14
V gene: TRBV5-4
clone size: -

CDR3 protein: CATDPARAGGYTF
CDR3 DNA: TGTGCCACCGATCCCGCCAGGGCAGGTGGCTACACCTTC
D gene: -
J gene: TRBJ1-2
CDR3 length: 13
V gene: TRBV28
clone size: -

CDR3 protein: CASSLDTSGYNEQFF
CDR3 DNA: TGTGCCAGCAGCTTAGATACTAGCGGGTACAATGAGCAGTTCTTC
D gene: TRBD2
J gene: TRBJ2-1
CDR3 length: 15
V gene: TRBV7-6
clone size: -

CDR3 protein: CASSSGQGGATNEKLFF
CDR3 DNA: TGTGCCAGCAGTTCGGGACAGGGGGGGGCAACTAATGAAAAACTGTTTTTT
D gene: TRBD1
J gene: TRBJ1-4
CDR3 length: 17
V gene: TRBV28
clone size: -

CDR3 protein: CASSLIPGGEQYF
CDR3 DNA: TGTGCCAGCAGCTTAATACCAGGGGGCGAGCAGTACTTC
D gene: TRBD1
J gene: TRBJ2-7
CDR3 length: 13
V gene: TRBV7-3
clone size: -

CDR3 protein: CASGTSGRSEQFF
CDR3 DNA: TGTGCCAGCGGAACTAGCGGGAGGTCTGAGCAGTTCTTC
D gene: TRBD2
J gene: TRBJ2-1
CDR3 length: 13
V gene: TRBV5-5
clone size: -

CDR3 protein: CASSFSGDSETQYF
CDR3 DNA: TGCGCCAGCAGCTTTTCAGGGGATTCGGAGACCCAGTACTTC
D gene: -
J gene: TRBJ2-5
CDR3 length: 14
V gene: TRBV5-1
clone size: -

CDR3 protein: CASSASTGAANTEAFF
CDR3 DNA: TGTGCCAGCAGCGCCTCTACAGGGGCCGCGAACACTGAAGCTTTCTTT
D gene: TRBD1
J gene: TRBJ1-1
CDR3 length: 16
V gene: TRBV6-4
clone size: -

CDR3 protein: CASSLLAGNTEAFF
CDR3 DNA: TGTGCCAGCAGCTTACTAGCGGGGAACACTGAAGCTTTCTTT
D gene: -
J gene: TRBJ1-1
CDR3 length: 14
V gene: TRBV11-2
clone size: -

CDR3 protein: CASRRPGQMNTEAFF
CDR3 DNA: TGTGCCAGCAGGCGGCCGGGACAGATGAACACTGAAGCTTTCTTT
D gene: TRBD1
J gene: TRBJ1-1
CDR3 length: 15
V gene: TRBV27
clone size: -

CDR3 protein: CASSRGGSSYNEQFF
CDR3 DNA: TGTGCCAGTAGTCGGGGGGGGAGCTCCTACAATGAGCAGTTCTTC
D gene: TRBD2
J gene: TRBJ2-1
CDR3 length: 15
V gene: TRBV19
clone size: -

CDR3 protein: CASSRDRVSEQYF
CDR3 DNA: TGTGCCAGCAGCCGGGACAGGGTGAGCGAGCAGTACTTC
D gene: TRBD1
J gene: TRBJ2-7
CDR3 length: 13
V gene: TRBV7-2
clone size: -

CDR3 protein: CASSESGGTLPRYF
CDR3 DNA: TGTGCCAGCAGTGAGAGCGGGGGGACCCTTCCTCGGTATTTT
D gene: TRBD2
J gene: TRBJ2-3
CDR3 length: 14
V gene: TRBV6-1
clone size: -

CDR3 protein: CASSVLPQGAEKTQYF
CDR3 DNA: TGTGCCAGCAGCGTACTACCGCAGGGGGCCGAAAAGACCCAGTACTTC
D gene: TRBD1
J gene: TRBJ2-5
CDR3 length: 16
V gene: TRBV9
clone size: -

CDR3 protein: CASSTSGLSYEQYF
CDR3 DNA: TGTGCCAGCTCGACTAGCGGCCTCTCCTACGAGCAGTACTTC
D gene: TRBD2
J gene: TRBJ2-7
CDR3 length: 14
V gene: TRBV18
clone size: -